The 26 T cell receptor beta chains below all came from one sample that was sequenced in a study of blood T cell repertoires in COVID-19. The table came from immunoSEQ multiplex PCR; TCRdb's copy has only in-frame clones and leaves some out. This table holds 140,000 to 150,000 clones, about 90% found once. The sample taken for sequencing was PBMCs or T cells enriched from blood (not recorded which). The receptors here all came from a man between 60 and 70 years old who had recovered from COVID-19.

This clone has only a few counts. The rearrangement uses TRBV19 and TRBJ1-5; no clear D gene. Trimming cost V 4 bases and J 6 bases, with 10 bases left between them. Germline CDR1 is LNHDA and CDR2 is SQIVND (reference sequence). The CDR3 is made up of 13 amino acids. CDR3 coding DNA: TGTGCCAGTAGTAGGGAGGGCAGTCAGCCCCAGCATTTT. This encodes CASSREGSQPQHF. The whole variable domain, remainder taken from reference TRBV19 and TRBJ1-5, is DGGITQSPKYLFRKEGQNVTLSCEQNLNHDAMYWYRQDPGQGLRLIYYSQIVNDFQKGDIAEGYSVSREKKESFPLTVTSAQKNPTAFYLCASSREGSQPQHFGDGTRLSIL.

This clone appeared once. This chain joins TRBV27 and TRBJ1-5; no clear D. Germline-derived CDR1 and CDR2 are MNHEY and SMNVEV (reference sequence). The CDR3 runs 12 residues. V lost 3 bases and J lost 6, with 6 bases in between. CDR3 DNA: TGTGCCAGCAGTTTCGGTGCTCAGCCCCAGCATTTT. As protein: CASSFGAQPQHF.

The chain carries TRBV28 and TRBJ2-1; the match to TRBD2 covers 11 bases. Germline V gene data show CDR1 as MDHEN and CDR2 as SYDVKM. V lost 8 bases and J lost 10; bases outside the gene matches: 13. The CDR3 extends over 15 amino acids. CDR3 in amino acids: CASVKTSGGFGEQFF. The CDR3, as DNA: TGTGCCAGCGTAAAAACTAGCGGGGGCTTCGGGGAGCAGTTCTTC.

The chain recombines TRBV27 with TRBJ2-7; TRBD1 is a possible D gene (6 bases). The CDR3 loop spans 15 amino acids. Germline V gene sequence: CDR1 MNHEY, CDR2 SMNVEV (reference sequence). Trimming took 6 bases from V and 1 from J, leaving 16 bases between them. The CDR3 spells CASSSRDTRSYEQYF. DNA of the CDR3: TGTGCCAGCAGCAGCCGGGACACCCGATCCTACGAGCAGTACTTC.

The chain combines TRBV11-2 with TRBJ2-3; tentative D call: TRBD2 (7 bases). In germline, CDR1 is SGHAT, CDR2 FQNNGV. The CDR3 consists of 15 residues. Trimming shortened V by 8 bases and J by 6 bases, and 21 bases separated the two germline ends. DNA for the CDR3: TGTGCCAGCTGCCCTGGGGGGGGCGTGGGCGATACGCAGTATTTT. Its translation is CASCPGGGVGDTQYF.

The chain links TRBV3-1 (or the pseudogene TRBV3-2) to TRBJ1-2; no reliable D call. V lost 1 base to trimming and J lost 4 bases, with 10 bases between them. CDR1 and CDR2 (germline): LGHDT, YNNKEL (reference sequence). The CDR3 has 14 residues. The CDR3 reads CASSQGGGTYGYTF. The CDR3 nucleotides are TGTGCCAGCAGCCAAGGGGGAGGAACCTATGGCTACACCTTC.

A remark on this clone: In the same sample, other DNA sequences code for this CDR3. The chain recombines TRBV7-9 with TRBJ2-2; 7 bases agree with TRBD1. The CDR3 is 14 amino acids. V shed 6 bases and J 2 bases; nucleotides not matched to a gene: 3. Per germline, CDR1 SEHNR and CDR2 FQNEAQ (reference sequence). CDR3 loop: CASRRQGNTGELFF. CDR3 DNA: TGTGCCAGCAGGAGACAGGGCAACACCGGGGAGCTGTTTTTT.

The chain has TRBV5-1 and TRBJ1-5; perhaps TRBD1 as D (5 bases). The V gene's germline CDR1 is SGHRS and CDR2 YFSETQ. V was cut by 3 bases and J by 6 bases, with 19 bases left in between. The length of the CDR3 is 16 residues. The CDR3 loop is CASSYGGRRAGQPQHF. CDR3 in DNA: TGCGCCAGCAGCTATGGGGGGAGGAGGGCAGGTCAGCCCCAGCATTTT.

The chain carries TRBV12-3 or TRBV12-4 and TRBJ2-1; 8 nucleotides align to TRBD2. Trimming cost V 8 bases and J 6 bases; bases outside gene matches: 6. The CDR3 is 13 amino acids. The CDR3 loop reads CASETSGFNEQFF. CDR3 bases: TGTGCCAGCGAAACTAGCGGATTCAATGAGCAGTTCTTC.

This clone was counted once. The chain employs TRBV6-5 and TRBJ2-1; 9 positions match TRBD2. The germline CDR1 and CDR2 sequences are MNHEY and SVGAGI. The junction had 5 bases not matched to a gene; V was cut back by 0 bases and J by 8 bases. CDR3 length: 15 residues. CDR3 nucleotide sequence: TGTGCCAGCAGTTACTCCCCGACTAGCGGATATGAGCAGTTCTTC. This codes for CASSYSPTSGYEQFF.

The chain joins TRBV28 to TRBJ1-2; 10 bases align to TRBD1. The CDR3 has 13 residues. In germline, CDR1 is MDHEN, CDR2 SYDVKM. The DNA for the CDR3 is TGTGCGACGACAGGGGGCGCGGCCTATGGCTACACCTTC. It codes for CATTGGAAYGYTF.

The chain links TRBV10-3 to TRBJ2-1, with D maybe TRBD1 (6 bases). The CDR3 length is 13 residues. Germline values: CDR1 ENHRY, CDR2 SYGVKD. The V and J ends lost 4 bases and 6 bases respectively, with 10 bases between them. For the CDR3, the DNA is TGTGCCATCAGTGGTCCAGGGGTCAATGAGCAGTTCTTC. Translated: CAISGPGVNEQFF.

V and J are TRBV18 and TRBJ1-3; no firm D call. V shed 3 bases and J shed 0 bases, with 15 bases lying between them. The CDR3 sequence is 17 residues long. The germline gives CDR1 KGHSH, CDR2 LQKENI. CDR3 sequence (DNA): TGTGCCAGCTCACCTCTCGATCGGAGCGGCTCTGGAAACACCATATATTTT. It yields the protein CASSPLDRSGSGNTIYF.

This sequence joins TRBV27 and TRBJ1-4; 7 nucleotides match TRBD1. V was pared by 5 bases and J by 3 bases, with 3 bases of the junction left unmatched. The CDR3 covers 14 residues. Germline-derived CDR1 and CDR2 are MNHEY and SMNVEV (reference sequence). The CDR3 loop reads CASSGGTANEKLFF. The CDR3 nucleotides are TGTGCCAGCAGTGGGGGGACAGCTAATGAAAAACTGTTTTTT.

This clone has a handful of counts. This chain links TRBV5-1 with TRBJ1-2; maybe TRBD1 (5 bases). From germline, CDR1 is SGHRS and CDR2 YFSETQ. Trimming removed 0 bases from V and 6 bases from J, with 15 bases in between. There are 15 residues in the CDR3. The DNA of the CDR3 is TGCGCCAGCAGCTTGGCCGGGGAGGGGACGGATGGCTACACCTTC. Its protein product is CASSLAGEGTDGYTF.

The V call is TRBV3-1 (or the pseudogene TRBV3-2), the J call TRBJ1-2, with a possible D match to TRBD1 (6 bases). Looked up from germline, CDR1 is LGHDT and CDR2 is YNNKEL (reference sequence). Trimming took 5 bases from V and 8 from J, leaving 18 bases between them. The CDR3 totals 14 residues. The CDR3, as DNA: TGTGCCAGCAGCTCAACCCAGGGGCCCTGGGGCTACACCTTC. Amino acids: CASSSTQGPWGYTF.

In its sample, this clone was seen a few times. The V and J genes are TRBV27 and TRBJ2-7; TRBD2 matches at 7 bases. Trimming took 2 bases from V and 0 from J; bases not matched to a gene: 1. The germline V gene encodes CDR1 MNHEY and CDR2 SMNVEV (reference sequence). The CDR3 loop spans 14 amino acids. The CDR3: CASSLGRVSYEQYF. The CDR3 nucleotides are TGTGCCAGCAGTTTAGGGAGGGTCTCCTACGAGCAGTACTTC.

V usage is TRBV14 and J usage is TRBJ2-3; 7 bases fit TRBD2. The junction had 16 bases not matched to a gene; V was cut back by 4 bases and J by 3 bases. Germline V gives CDR1 SGHDN, CDR2 FVKESK. CDR3 length: 18 amino acids. The CDR3 bases are TGTGCCAGCAGCCTCCTGTGGTCGAGCGGGGCTGGGACAGATACGCAGTATTTT. Encoded protein: CASSLLWSSGAGTDTQYF.

The gene calls are TRBV11-2 and TRBJ1-2; 9 nucleotides match TRBD1. The junction had 5 bases not matched to a gene; V was cut back by 6 bases and J by 6 bases. This CDR3 is 13 amino acids long. The germline V gene has CDR1 SGHAT and CDR2 FQNNGV. This chain's CDR3 is CASSTRTGDGYTF. The CDR3 nucleotides read TGTGCCAGCAGTACCAGGACAGGGGATGGCTACACCTTC. Full variable domain (outside the CDR3, taken from reference TRBV11-2 and TRBJ1-2): EAGVAQSPRYKIIEKRQSVAFWCNPISGHATLYWYQQILGQGPKLLIQFQNNGVVDDSQLPKDRFSAERLKGVDSTLKIQPAKLEDSAVYLCASSTRTGDGYTFGSGTRLTVV.

The chain combines TRBV19 with TRBJ1-4; weak D call: TRBD1 (6 bases). The CDR3 extends over 14 amino acids. Germline CDR1 reads LNHDA; CDR2 reads SQIVND (reference sequence). Deletions cut 3 bases from V and 4 bases from J, with 9 bases between. CDR3 region: CASSIGTINEKLFF. CDR3 DNA: TGTGCCAGTAGTATCGGGACAATTAATGAAAAACTGTTTTTT.

The J gene is TRBJ1-5, the V gene TRBV5-1; D is ambiguous. From germline, CDR1 is SGHRS and CDR2 YFSETQ. This CDR3 region has 13 residues. V lost 0 bases, J lost 4 bases, and 5 bases lay in between. The CDR3 reads CASSLDSNQPQHF. The CDR3 DNA reads TGCGCCAGCAGCTTGGATTCGAATCAGCCCCAGCATTTT.

This clone occurred once. This rearrangement joins TRBV5-5 to TRBJ1-1, with no clear D. Looked up from germline, CDR1 is SGHKS and CDR2 is YYEKEE (reference sequence). The length of the CDR3 is 14 residues. V shed 0 bases and J shed 0 bases, with 6 bases lying between them. The DNA of the CDR3 is TGTGCCAGCAGCTTGGGGCAGATGAACACTGAAGCTTTCTTT. This encodes CASSLGQMNTEAFF.

V gene TRBV6-4 combines with J gene TRBJ2-3, with 12 bases aligning to TRBD2. V lost 4 bases to trimming and J lost 1 base; unmatched junction nucleotides: 3. The CDR3 spans 16 residues. The germline V gene encodes CDR1 MRHNA and CDR2 SNTAGT. The CDR3 nucleotides read TGTGCCAGCAGTGCGTGGACTAGCGGGGGCACAGATACGCAGTATTTT. Protein product: CASSAWTSGGTDTQYF.

The rearrangement uses TRBV2 and TRBJ2-2; D perhaps matches TRBD1 (5 bases). Germline CDR1 reads SNHLY; CDR2 reads FYNNEI. The germline V and J ends were trimmed by 6 bases and 13 bases, with 18 bases remaining between them. This CDR3 comprises 13 residues. The DNA for the CDR3 is TGTGCCAGCAGACTTGACAGTTTCGGAAGGCTGTTTTTT. It yields the protein CASRLDSFGRLFF.

Worth noting for this clone: Different DNA sequences within this sample yield the same CDR3. The chain employs TRBV11-3 and TRBJ2-2; 8 nucleotides agree with TRBD1. Germline assignment: CDR1 SGHNT and CDR2 YENEEA. Losses at the gene ends were 4 bases for V and 3 bases for J; bases not matched to a gene: 4. CDR3 length: 15 amino acids. In DNA, the CDR3 is TGTGCCAGCAGCTCCGGACAGGGAGACACCGGGGAGCTGTTTTTT. Its protein product is CASSSGQGDTGELFF.

The chain combines TRBV30 with TRBJ1-3; 9 positions agree with TRBD1. Germline trimming cut 2 bases from V and 2 bases from J; bases unmatched to any gene: 4. The germline V gene has CDR1 GTSNPN and CDR2 SVGIG (reference sequence). The length of the CDR3 is 15 residues. The CDR3 protein is CAWSPGQGPGNTIYF. The CDR3 nucleotides read TGTGCCTGGAGTCCGGGACAGGGTCCTGGAAACACCATATATTTT.